The present entry profiles one TCR beta chain with its context. What it binds is not known. The data belong to a study of cytomegalovirus exposure and HLA in healthy donors. General observations from the study: In a later analysis, a missense DCLRE1C variant was linked to TCR beta V- and J-gene trimming.

60 Vbeta and 13 Jbeta primers were used in PCR. The table came from immunoSEQ multiplex PCR; TCRdb's copy has only in-frame clones and leaves some out. The sample holds some 41,000 clones, more than 45% seen once. Germline CDR1 reads GTSNPN; CDR2 reads SVGIG (reference sequence). The CDR3 runs to 11 residues. V was shortened by 5 bases and J by 10 bases, with 12 bases between the two germline ends. The chain is built from TRBV30 and TRBJ2-1; D is perhaps TRBD2 (5 bases). The clonotype was recovered from a man aged 55 to 70 in good health and CMV-seronegative. Sequenced input: PBMCs. The CDR3 is CAWARVSEQFF. The CDR3 coding sequence is TGTGCCTGGGCGAGGGTAAGCGAGCAGTTCTTC.